Described below is a single T cell receptor beta chain sequence and its context. As processed by the authors: Amplification from reference gene primers served as the basis for estimated nucleated cell counts. The assay was immunoSEQ multiplex PCR, and TCRdb's table has in-frame clones only and misses some. V, J and clone size are taken as reported in that table, and D and trimming were inferred from the DNA itself. The sample includes some 260,000 clones, 88% of them seen just once. This sample is drawn from a study of blood T cell repertoires in COVID-19. Study-level background: Material from acute and convalescent COVID-19 was sourced from the United States, Italy and Spain. From T cells, B-cell-depleted T cells, or PBMCs came the material, which was cDNA or gDNA.

Trimming cost V 4 bases and J 11 bases; bases outside gene matches: 5. This CDR3 has 13 amino acids. Sequencing input: peripheral blood. The chain recombines TRBV12-3 or TRBV12-4 with TRBJ1-5, with 10 positions matching TRBD1. This receptor was taken from a woman in her 30s with acute or convalescent COVID-19. The CDR3 sequence: CASSWTGGLAQHF. The DNA of the CDR3 is TGTGCCAGCAGTTGGACAGGGGGTTTGGCCCAGCATTTT.